A single sample gave rise to the 15 T cell receptor beta chains below, sequenced in a study of patients and donors after allogeneic stem cell transplantation. From the RT-PCR reads, TCRdb called clonotypes with MiXCR, one entry per CDR3 protein. Here the sample spans about a million distinct CDR3 sequences, roughly 18% being singletons. Sample: blood, either unsorted or a sorted T cell fraction (not recorded which). All receptors derive from a human donor who was either an allogeneic HSCT recipient or a stem cell or donor lymphocyte infusion donor (not recorded which). It is not recorded whose cells these are; they may come from a transplant donor.

This clonotype occurred many times. The chain couples TRBV12-3 or TRBV12-4 to TRBJ1-5; D call uncertain. Trimming took 8 bases from V and 5 from J, leaving 4 bases between them. The length of the CDR3 is 10 residues. The CDR3 region is CASGDQPQHF. DNA of the CDR3: TGTGCCAGCGGGGATCAGCCCCAGCATTTT.

This clonotype appeared a few times. This sequence joins TRBV4-2 and TRBJ2-7; D may be TRBD2 (6 bases). V was pared by 0 bases and J by 7 bases, with 16 bases between. The CDR3 covers 15 residues. CDR1 and CDR2 from the germline V gene are LGHNA and YNFKEQ. CDR3: CASSQEGLGEWEQYF. The CDR3 DNA sequence: TGTGCCAGCAGCCAAGAGGGACTGGGGGAGTGGGAGCAGTACTTC.

The rearrangement uses TRBV27 and TRBJ2-5, with a weak D call TRBD1 (5 bases). Per germline, CDR1 MNHEY and CDR2 SMNVEV (reference sequence). Trimming stripped 10 bases from V and 1 base from J, with 13 bases between. This CDR3 has 13 residues. The CDR3 loop reads CATGSGAQETQYF. The CDR3 region has the DNA TGTGCCACCGGGTCTGGGGCCCAAGAGACCCAGTACTTC.

This clonotype was seen ten or more times. The gene calls are TRBV5-1 and TRBJ1-1, with 11 bases that match TRBD1. V lost 4 bases, J lost 1 base, and 9 bases stayed unmatched. CDR1 and CDR2 from the germline V gene are SGHRS and YFSETQ. The CDR3 spans 17 residues. The DNA for the CDR3 is TGCGCCAGCAGCCACAACGGACAGGGGGCTGGGAACACTGAAGCTTTCTTT. This gives the protein CASSHNGQGAGNTEAFF.

The rearrangement links TRBV7-8 to TRBJ2-1, with TRBD1 matching over 8 bases. This CDR3 is built from 17 residues. V lost 1 base, J lost 5 bases, and 10 bases stayed unmatched. The germline gives CDR1 SGHVS, CDR2 FQNEAQ. For the CDR3, the DNA is TGTGCCAGCAGCTTAGTGGCGGACAGGGTCCGGGACAATGAGCAGTTCTTC. Its protein product is CASSLVADRVRDNEQFF.

The V gene is TRBV20-1, the J gene TRBJ2-2; D perhaps matches TRBD1 (6 bases). Per the germline V gene, CDR1 is DFQATT and CDR2 is SNEGSKA (reference sequence). The CDR3 runs 15 residues. Trimming removed 4 bases at V and 6 bases at J, with 18 bases between. The CDR3 nucleotides are TGCAGTGCTAAAAGGGGGAGTAGGCGGGCCGGGGAGCTGTTTTTT. Translating it yields CSAKRGSRRAGELFF.

Here the CDR3 reads CSGVVQITEAFF. CDR3 coding DNA: TGCAGTGGGGTGGTTCAGATTACGGAAGCTTTCTTT. V is TRBV20-1 and J is TRBJ1-1; D is uncertain. Germline V gene lookup returns CDR1 DFQATT and CDR2 SNEGSKA (reference sequence). V lost 7 bases, J lost 8 bases, and 17 bases lay in between. CDR3 length: 12 residues.

This chain uses TRBV7-2 with TRBJ2-5; no firm D call. The CDR3 contains 14 residues. Germline V gene sequence: CDR1 SGHTA, CDR2 FQGNSA. V lost 5 bases, J lost 4 bases, and 14 bases lay in between. CDR3 nucleotide sequence: TGTGCCAGCAGCGCAGAAGTCCGTCTAGAGACCCAGTACTTC. Encoded protein: CASSAEVRLETQYF.

The chain uses TRBV6-1 and TRBJ1-3; perhaps TRBD1 as D (5 bases). The V and J ends lost 3 bases and 1 base respectively, with 10 bases between them. Germline CDR1 and CDR2: MNHNS and SASEGT. This CDR3 comprises 15 residues. The CDR3: CASSDLGLSGNTIYF. CDR3 DNA sequence: TGTGCCAGCAGTGATCTGGGGCTTTCTGGAAACACCATATATTTT.

This rearrangement joins TRBV28 to TRBJ2-1, with TRBD1 matching over 9 bases. This CDR3 spans 15 amino acids. Germline assignment: CDR1 MDHEN and CDR2 SYDVKM. The CDR3 loop reads CAIARGDRDNNEQFF. CDR3 nucleotide sequence: TGTGCAATCGCTAGGGGGGACAGGGATAACAATGAGCAGTTCTTC.

This clonotype was detected a few times. The chain combines TRBV11-1 with TRBJ1-2; weak D call: TRBD1 (5 bases). The CDR3 is 13 residues long. V dropped 5 bases and J dropped 8 bases, with 15 bases sitting between them. The germline CDR1 and CDR2 sequences are SGHAT and FQDESV (reference sequence). The CDR3 DNA is TGTGCCAGCAGCCCGGACACACGGCAAGGCTACACCTTC. It yields the protein CASSPDTRQGYTF. The full variable domain, in which reference TRBV11-1 and TRBJ1-2 provide the parts outside the CDR3, is EAEVAQSPRYKITEKSQAVAFWCDPISGHATLYWYRQILGQGPELLVQFQDESVVDDSQLPKDRFSAERLKGVDSTLKIQPAELGDSAMYLCASSPDTRQGYTFGSGTRLTVV.

This clonotype was detected a few times. The CDR3 region has the DNA TGTGCCAGCAGCTTGAGTGTAGTTTATAATGAGCAGTTCTTC. It translates to CASSLSVVYNEQFF. The chain combines TRBV11-2 with TRBJ2-1; unclear D gene. V dropped 3 bases and J dropped 7 bases, with 13 bases sitting between them. The CDR3 is 14 amino acids. The germline CDR1 and CDR2 sequences are SGHAT and FQNNGV.

A few counts support this clonotype. V and J are TRBV25-1 and TRBJ2-7; no reliable D call. This CDR3 contains 16 residues. With 1 base removed from V and 1 base from J, the gap between germline ends came to 14 bases. From germline, CDR1 is MGHDK and CDR2 SYGVNS. This chain's CDR3 is CASSEWGLRGSYEQYF. The CDR3 coding sequence is TGTGCCAGCAGTGAATGGGGATTAAGAGGATCCTACGAGCAGTACTTC.

This clonotype came up a few times. The chain carries TRBV5-1 and TRBJ2-3; perhaps TRBD2 as D (6 bases). The V and J ends lost 5 bases and 3 bases respectively, with 10 bases between them. The germline V gene encodes CDR1 SGHRS and CDR2 YFSETQ. The CDR3 totals 13 residues. The CDR3 loop is CASSAEGTDTQYF. In DNA, the CDR3 is TGCGCCAGCAGTGCGGAGGGGACAGATACGCAGTATTTT.

V usage is TRBV20-1 and J usage is TRBJ2-3; 10 bases line up with TRBD2. Germline CDR1 is DFQATT and CDR2 is SNEGSKA (reference sequence). This CDR3 spans 14 amino acids. The J segment lost 2 bases and the V segment lost 5 bases, leaving 4 bases of the junction unmatched. In DNA form, the CDR3 reads TGCAGTGCTCTAGCGGGGGTGACCACAGATACGCAGTATTTT. Amino acid sequence: CSALAGVTTDTQYF.